This T cell receptor (beta chain) was profiled in a study of blood T cell repertoires in COVID-19. Two consecutive negative NP/OP PCR tests, clearance, or resolved symptoms defined Cohort 3 recovery. Germline CDR1 and CDR2: MNHEY and SMNVEV (reference sequence). The J segment lost 5 bases and the V segment lost 3 bases, leaving 1 base of the junction unmatched. This CDR3 region has 13 residues. Measured with immunoSEQ multiplex PCR; TCRdb has only the in-frame clones, and not every one. The repertoire includes a few hundred thousand clones, just under 90% of them detected once, and 1.2% sits in the top ten.

This clonotype was sampled from a young man who had recovered from COVID-19. Source material: PBMCs or T cells enriched from blood (not recorded which). The chain combines TRBV27 with TRBJ2-1; 7 nucleotides match TRBD1. The CDR3 DNA is TGTGCCAGCAGTTTGGGACAGCACAATGAGCAGTTCTTC. Its translation is CASSLGQHNEQFF.